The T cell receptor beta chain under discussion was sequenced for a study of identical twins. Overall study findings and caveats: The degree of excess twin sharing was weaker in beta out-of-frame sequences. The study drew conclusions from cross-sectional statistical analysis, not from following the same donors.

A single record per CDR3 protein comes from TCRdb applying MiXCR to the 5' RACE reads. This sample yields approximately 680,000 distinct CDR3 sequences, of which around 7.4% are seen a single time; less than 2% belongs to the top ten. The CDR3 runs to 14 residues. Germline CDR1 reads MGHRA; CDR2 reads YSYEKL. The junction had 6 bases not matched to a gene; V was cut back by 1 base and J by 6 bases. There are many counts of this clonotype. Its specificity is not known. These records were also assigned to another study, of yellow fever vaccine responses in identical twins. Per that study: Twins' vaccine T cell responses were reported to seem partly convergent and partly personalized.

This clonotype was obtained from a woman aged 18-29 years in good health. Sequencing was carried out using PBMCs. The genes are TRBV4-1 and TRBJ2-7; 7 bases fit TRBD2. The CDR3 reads CASSQGASGGEQYF. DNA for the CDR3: TGCGCCAGCAGCCAAGGGGCTAGCGGAGGCGAGCAGTACTTC.